This is a list of T cell receptor beta chains from one sample in a study of cytomegalovirus exposure and HLA in healthy donors. The assay was immunoSEQ multiplex PCR, and TCRdb's table has in-frame clones only and misses some. This sample has about 61,000 clones, with approximately 88% found just once. The sample taken for sequencing was PBMCs. These receptors originate from a man aged 30 to 45 in good health and CMV-seropositive. CDR3s include the opening cysteine and the closing phenylalanine or tryptophan.

>TRBJ1-1|TRBV27
CASSLWGGREAFF
>TRBJ1-1|TRBV11-2
CASSFPQGGVTEAFF
>TRBJ2-3|TRBV5-4
CASSRRLAGVRDTQYF
>TRBJ2-3|TRBV21-1
CASSIEGQNTDTQYF
>TRBJ2-7|TRBV6-5
CASQKGLTYEQYF
>TRBJ2-2|TRBV4-1
CASSLRTANTGELFF
>TRBJ1-1|TRBV7-2
CASSLEGADTEAFF
>TRBJ2-7|TRBV11-2
CASSQWTSGAYEQYF
>TRBJ2-7|TRBV21-1
CASSKVRSGGRSGTDFYEQYF
>TRBJ2-3|TRBV7-3
CASSSQGGTDTQYF
>TRBJ2-2|TRBV6-1
CASTLTGGTGELFF
>TRBJ1-2|TRBV7-9
CASSLGPRGYTF
>TRBJ1-6|TRBV5-1
CASSLGSGPENSPLHF
>TRBJ2-7|TRBV6-1
CASTRDRVDYEQYF
>TRBJ2-3|TRBV5-1
CASSLDPTSGRDTDTQYF
>TRBJ1-5|TRBV5-5
CASSGGRAHQPQHF
>TRBJ1-1|TRBV5-4
CASSSQGNTEAFF
>TRBJ1-2|TRBV28
CASITGQRSLGYTF
>TRBJ2-5|TRBV6-1
CASSEVWTGGGETQYF
>TRBJ2-7|TRBV18
CASSPNTGREQYF
>TRBJ2-3|TRBV13
CASSVGTSGRDLDTQYF
>TRBJ1-1|TRBV30
CAWSEYTYLQGDTEAFF
>TRBJ2-1|TRBV7-2
CASSIGTSVPEQFF
>TRBJ1-1|TRBV18
CASSAGVNTEAFF
>TRBJ2-1|TRBV10-3
CAISESSAGGRSEQFF
>TRBJ2-2|TRBV5-1
CASSSQGTGELFF
>TRBJ2-7|TRBV7-9
CASSSGNEQYF
>TRBJ2-5|TRBV4-3
CASSQGTQETQYF
>TRBJ2-1|TRBV4-3
CASSQAPREYEQFF
>TRBJ1-2|TRBV7-9
CSTFFSDYGYTF
>TRBJ1-5|TRBV6-5
CASSYSGQPQHF
>TRBJ2-3|TRBV18
CASSPLAGETDTQYF
>TRBJ1-1|TRBV18
CASTSLGRGTEAFF
>TRBJ1-5|TRBV28
CASKPEYQPQHF
>TRBJ2-7|TRBV5-1
CASSLVSGTYEQYF
>TRBJ2-1|TRBV11-3
CASSFRDRGNEQFF
>TRBJ1-1|TRBV6-5
CASSYSRTENTEAFF
>TRBJ2-6|TRBV7-2
CASSLAGGAGANVLTF
>TRBJ1-2|TRBV29-1
CSVDPSDSPDGYTF
>TRBJ2-1|TRBV27
CASSRSYNEQFF
>TRBJ1-2|TRBV7-9
CASSRDLSFYGYTF
>TRBJ2-1|TRBV7-3
CASSPWTSSSEQFF